The TCR beta chain under discussion was sequenced for a study of cytomegalovirus exposure and HLA in healthy donors. Study findings and constraints: Reportedly, HLA-A and HLA-B alleles of most subjects were accurately predicted from TCR beta. Later analysis associated a missense DCLRE1C variant with TCR beta V- and J-gene trimming. As was reported, the classifier diagnosed cytomegalovirus status with high specificity and sensitivity.

The PCR employed 60 Vbeta primers together with 13 Jbeta primers. TCRdb's table, derived via immunoSEQ multiplex PCR, lists solely in-frame clones and lacks some. The table shows some 130,000 clones, with around 77% occurring only once. This clone was seen more than once but under ten times. Antigen unknown. The junction shows a germline mismatch at one end, possibly a read error. CDR3 length equals 19 residues. Germline V lookup: CDR1 SGHNT, CDR2 YYREEE (reference sequence). Each donor's status was that of a healthy bone marrow donor. The sequence derives from a male donor in good health and CMV-seropositive. What was sequenced was PBMCs. The rearrangement joins TRBV5-4 to TRBJ2-6, with 12 bases matching TRBD1. This CDR3 reads CASSSPGTGGESGANGLTF. As DNA, the CDR3 is TGTGCCAGCAGCTCGCCCGGGACAGGGGGCGAGTCTGGGGCCAACGGCCTGACTTTC.